The 24 T cell receptor beta chains below all came from one sample that was sequenced in a study of neoadjuvant anti-PD-1 for oral cavity cancer. Generated by immunoSEQ multiplex PCR, the TCRdb table keeps only in-frame clones and is missing some. The table records tens of thousands of clones, approximately 27% of them present only once. Time point indicated: after neoadjuvant nivolumab, at surgical resection. The sample here was tumor tissue, taken after nivolumab (anti-PD-1) treatment. The receptor set was obtained from a person between 35 and 79 years old with oral cavity squamous cell carcinoma.

In its sample, this clone was seen a few times. The chain has TRBV5-1 and TRBJ2-7; 7 bases are shared with TRBD1. This CDR3 contains 14 residues. Trimming took 0 bases from V and 3 from J; bases not matched to a gene: 3. Germline values: CDR1 SGHRS, CDR2 YFSETQ. CDR3 region: CASSLGDSFYEQYF. The CDR3 DNA sequence: TGCGCCAGCAGCTTGGGGGACAGTTTCTACGAGCAGTACTTC.

This clone has just a few counts. The chain joins TRBV9 to TRBJ1-1, with 8 bases aligning to TRBD1. The CDR3 consists of 13 residues. Per germline, CDR1 SGDLS and CDR2 YYNGEE. The V segment lost 2 bases and the J segment 10 bases; nucleotides outside the gene matches: 7. Here the CDR3 reads CASSVRTGGRAFF. The CDR3 region has the DNA TGTGCCAGCAGCGTTCGTACAGGGGGTCGAGCTTTCTTT.

The rearrangement joins TRBV4-2 to TRBJ1-5; D is unclear. The V end lost 0 bases, the J end lost 0 bases, and 18 bases lay between the germline ends. The germline V gene has CDR1 LGHNA and CDR2 YNFKEQ. This CDR3 spans 19 amino acids. The CDR3 loop is CASSQDFWAAIVSNQPQHF. The DNA of the CDR3 is TGTGCCAGCAGCCAAGACTTCTGGGCAGCCATAGTTAGCAATCAGCCCCAGCATTTT.

V gene TRBV7-9 combines with J gene TRBJ2-1; no definite D call. The germline V and J ends were trimmed by 5 bases and 8 bases, with 19 bases remaining between them. Germline CDR1 and CDR2: SEHNR and FQNEAQ (reference sequence). The CDR3 totals 15 residues. The CDR3 DNA follows: TGTGCCAGCAGCGATTCTAGGATCCTCAAGTATGAGCAGTTCTTC. Encoded protein: CASSDSRILKYEQFF.

The sample holds a few counts of this clone. The chain joins TRBV7-2 to TRBJ2-3, with D possibly matching TRBD1 (5 bases). Germline CDR1 reads SGHTA; CDR2 reads FQGNSA. Trimming cost V 1 base and J 5 bases, with 10 bases left between them. CDR3 size: 14 residues. This CDR3 reads CASSLGTPRDTQYF. CDR3 DNA sequence: TGTGCCAGCAGCTTAGGGACACCGAGAGATACGCAGTATTTT.

The sample holds a few counts of this clone. The V and J genes are TRBV5-1 and TRBJ1-2; D call uncertain. Per the germline V gene, CDR1 is SGHRS and CDR2 is YFSETQ. The CDR3 consists of 14 residues. Between the trimmed V and J ends, which lost 5 bases and 0 bases, there was a span of 11 bases. The CDR3 region has the DNA TGCGCCAGCAGACCGACAACTACTAACTATGGCTACACCTTC. It codes for CASRPTTTNYGYTF.

This clone is termed medium-sized (0.01 to 0.1%). The CDR3 region is CASSLAGAKQFF. CDR3 DNA: TGTGCCAGCAGCCTAGCGGGAGCAAAGCAGTTCTTC. This chain joins TRBV5-4 and TRBJ2-1; 10 nucleotides line up with TRBD2. After removal of 4 bases from V and 11 bases from J, the junction contained 3 bases not matched to a gene. The length of the CDR3 is 12 residues. Germline-derived CDR1 and CDR2 are SGHNT and YYREEE (reference sequence). Looking up the rest from reference TRBV5-4 and TRBJ2-1 gives the full variable domain: ETGVTQSPTHLIKTRGQQVTLRCSSQSGHNTVSWYQQALGQGPQFIFQYYREEENGRGNFPPRFSGLQFPNYSSELNVNALELDDSALYLCASSLAGAKQFFGPGTRLTVL.

The V gene is TRBV6-5, the J gene TRBJ2-7; TRBD1 or TRBD2 may be the D gene (5 bases each). Germline values: CDR1 MNHEY, CDR2 SVGAGI. V was trimmed by 4 bases and J by 3 bases, leaving 16 bases between them. The CDR3 sequence is 15 residues long. The DNA for the CDR3 is TGTGCCAGCAGTTCTGCCGGGGCTCAATACTACGAGCAGTACTTC. Its protein is CASSSAGAQYYEQYF.

This clone was counted between two and nine times. The V call is TRBV7-6, the J call TRBJ2-1, with TRBD2 matching over 11 bases. Germline CDR1 and CDR2: SGHVS and FNYEAQ. Trimming at V came to 1 base and at J to 0 bases, leaving 5 bases not matched to a gene. The CDR3 sequence is 18 residues long. The CDR3 sequence is CASSLGLAGPSSYNEQFF. The CDR3 DNA is TGTGCCAGCAGCTTAGGACTAGCGGGACCCAGCTCCTACAATGAGCAGTTCTTC.

J is TRBJ2-1 and V is TRBV5-1; TRBD1 is a possible D gene (5 bases). Trimming shortened V by 4 bases and J by 2 bases, and 10 bases separated the two germline ends. Looked up from germline, CDR1 is SGHRS and CDR2 is YFSETQ. The CDR3 totals 14 residues. The CDR3 region is CASSRDSAYNEQFF. The CDR3 DNA sequence: TGCGCCAGCAGCCGCGACAGTGCCTACAATGAGCAGTTCTTC.

This clone was counted only a few times. The CDR3 coding sequence is TGTGCCAGCACTGATCGACAGATTTCCATGGGAGTCAAGGACGAGCAGTACTTC. Translating gives CASTDRQISMGVKDEQYF. V and J are TRBV6-1 and TRBJ2-7; D possibly matches TRBD1 or TRBD2 (5 bases each). CDR1 is MNHNS and CDR2 is SASEGT in the germline V gene. The CDR3 has 18 residues. Trimming removed 7 bases at V and 5 bases at J, with 30 bases between.

The chain combines TRBV9 with TRBJ2-3, with D tentatively TRBD1 or TRBD2 (5 bases each). This CDR3 contains 15 residues. Germline V lookup: CDR1 SGDLS, CDR2 YYNGEE. The V gene lost 0 bases and the J gene lost 3 bases, with 11 bases spanning the gap. Here the CDR3 DNA reads TGTGCCAGCAGCGTAGGGGGGATGGGGACAGATACGCAGTATTTT. Encoded protein: CASSVGGMGTDTQYF.

V is TRBV5-1 and J is TRBJ1-1; tentative D call: TRBD1 (5 bases). CDR1 is SGHRS, CDR2 YFSETQ, per germline. The ends were cut back, 4 bases at V and 1 base at J, with 11 bases in the middle. This CDR3 has 14 residues. The CDR3 DNA is TGCGCCAGCAGCCAGGGACTCGAGAACACTGAAGCTTTCTTT. It specifies CASSQGLENTEAFF.

The V call is TRBV10-3, the J call TRBJ2-7; a possible D gene is TRBD2 (5 bases). CDR1 and CDR2 from the germline V gene are ENHRY and SYGVKD. This CDR3 has 14 residues. V lost 4 bases, J lost 0 bases, and 10 bases lay in between. CDR3 nucleotide sequence: TGTGCCATCAGTGTGGACTGGAACTCCTACGAGCAGTACTTC. This gives the protein CAISVDWNSYEQYF.

In this sample, this clone turned up a few times. The chain employs TRBV7-9 and TRBJ1-1, with no clear D. This CDR3 comprises 13 residues. CDR1 SEHNR and CDR2 FQNEAQ come from the germline V gene (reference sequence). With 5 bases removed from V and 0 bases from J, the gap between germline ends came to 7 bases. Written as DNA, the CDR3 is TGTGCCAGCAGCAACGATATGAACACTGAAGCTTTCTTT. It yields the protein CASSNDMNTEAFF. The full variable domain, rest sourced from reference TRBV7-9 and TRBJ1-1, is DTGVSQNPRHKITKRGQNVTFRCDPISEHNRLYWYRQTLGQGPEFLTYFQNEAQLEKSRLLSDRFSAERPKGSFSTLEIQRTEQGDSAMYLCASSNDMNTEAFFGQGTRLTVV.

V gene TRBV18 combines with J gene TRBJ1-5; D remains unclear. The CDR3 contains 14 residues. The germline V and J ends were trimmed by 1 base and 5 bases, with 9 bases remaining between them. In germline, CDR1 is KGHSH, CDR2 LQKENI. The CDR3 is CASSPLGFDQPQHF. The CDR3 DNA reads TGTGCCAGCTCACCACTGGGTTTTGATCAGCCCCAGCATTTT.

In its sample, this clone was seen a few times. The chain employs TRBV10-2 and TRBJ2-2; D is ambiguous. CDR1 is WSHSY, CDR2 SAAADI, per germline. The CDR3 is 14 residues long. The V end was cut by 6 bases, the J end by 4 bases, with 12 bases between. CDR3 amino acids: CASSPQDLTGELFF. The CDR3, as DNA: TGCGCCAGCAGCCCCCAAGACCTCACCGGGGAGCTGTTTTTT.

This clone was counted only a few times. The rearrangement uses TRBV5-4 and TRBJ2-1; 8 bases are shared with TRBD2. J lost 8 bases, V lost 4 bases, and 8 bases had no gene match. CDR1 SGHNT and CDR2 YYREEE come from the germline V gene (reference sequence). This CDR3 comprises 14 residues. CDR3 amino acids: CASSPGLGIHEQFF. The DNA of the CDR3 is TGTGCCAGCAGCCCGGGACTAGGGATCCATGAGCAGTTCTTC.

This chain links TRBV5-1 with TRBJ2-7, with 9 bases lining up with TRBD2. After removal of 0 bases from V and 2 bases from J, the junction contained 6 bases not matched to a gene. The germline V gene has CDR1 SGHRS and CDR2 YFSETQ. The CDR3 contains 16 residues. The DNA for the CDR3 is TGCGCCAGCAGCTTGGCTTATCCTAGCGGGACCTACGAGCAGTACTTC. Residues: CASSLAYPSGTYEQYF.

On this clone: Mismatch with germline at one junction end may stem from a read error. J is TRBJ2-5 and V is TRBV6-5; TRBD2 matches 7 bases. Germline CDR1 is MNHEY and CDR2 is SVGAGI. The CDR3 sequence is 14 residues long. CDR3 sequence reads: CASSNSGGGETQYF. The DNA of the CDR3 is TGTGCCAGCAGTAACTCGGGGGGTGGGGAGACCCAGTACTTC.

The gene calls are TRBV9 and TRBJ1-1; D unresolved. CDR3 size: 15 residues. V lost 0 bases, J lost 1 base, and 10 bases lay in between. The germline V gene has CDR1 SGDLS and CDR2 YYNGEE. CDR3 sequence reads: CASSVEGAGNTEAFF. The CDR3 DNA is TGTGCCAGCAGCGTAGAAGGAGCAGGGAACACTGAAGCTTTCTTT. Full variable domain (rest looked up from reference TRBV9 and TRBJ1-1): DSGVTQTPKHLITATGQRVTLRCSPRSGDLSVYWYQQSLDQGLQFLIQYYNGEERAKGNILERFSAQQFPDLHSELNLSSLELGDSALYFCASSVEGAGNTEAFFGQGTRLTVV.

This clone has more than one count but fewer than ten. The chain couples TRBV6-5 to TRBJ2-1; TRBD2 aligns across 11 bases. Trimming at V came to 6 bases and at J to 4 bases, leaving 5 bases not matched to a gene. This CDR3 region has 15 residues. Germline V gene lookup returns CDR1 MNHEY and CDR2 SVGAGI. CDR3 in DNA: TGTGCCAGCAGGCTTGGGACTAGCGGATACAATGAGCAGTTCTTC. Protein: CASRLGTSGYNEQFF.

This clone was seen a single time. The chain combines TRBV9 with TRBJ1-2, with D possibly TRBD1 on 5 matching bases. The germline gives CDR1 SGDLS, CDR2 YYNGEE. The CDR3 sequence is 16 residues long. Trimming removed 3 bases at V and 0 bases at J, with 15 bases between. For the CDR3, the DNA is TGTGCCAGCAGCGACTCCAGGGTTTGGGCTAACTATGGCTACACCTTC. Translation gives CASSDSRVWANYGYTF.

V and J are TRBV10-3 and TRBJ2-5; TRBD2 agrees at 7 bases. The CDR3 sequence is 14 residues long. Trimming cost V 5 bases and J 2 bases; bases outside gene matches: 5. CDR1 and CDR2 from the germline V gene are ENHRY and SYGVKD. CDR3 in DNA: TGTGCCATCAGTCTGGGGGGGGAACAAGAGACCCAGTACTTC. Translation gives CAISLGGEQETQYF.